This TCR beta chain was documented in a study of T cell responses to AZD1222 COVID-19 vaccine. About this clone: The antigen is unknown.

General observations from the study: Scientists sampled the repertoires only once the peak T cell response had passed. Vaccine-related CD4 TCRs covered spike, predominating at 160-218 and 743-854. Nearly half of spike-specific TCRs reportedly go after variant regions that carry no mutations. The donors showed a predominance of white British ancestry and of females, with possible underestimation of clonal diversity.

CDR1 and CDR2 from the germline V gene are KGHSH and LQKENI. The V and J ends lost 3 bases and 4 bases respectively, with 9 bases between them. This CDR3 contains 13 residues. Repertoires were generated with immunoSEQ multiplex PCR, while TCRdb's copy carries only in-frame clones and drops some. Of roughly 150,000 clones in the sample, around 92% were seen once. The sequence was collected from an adult who received the AZD1222 COVID-19 vaccine. The rearrangement links TRBV18 to TRBJ1-2; tentatively, D is TRBD1 (6 bases). The sample consisted of peripheral blood, taken 28 days after the second AZD1222 dose. The chain's CDR3 is CASSPDRSYGYTF. The CDR3 DNA sequence: TGTGCCAGCTCACCCGACAGGAGCTATGGCTACACCTTC.